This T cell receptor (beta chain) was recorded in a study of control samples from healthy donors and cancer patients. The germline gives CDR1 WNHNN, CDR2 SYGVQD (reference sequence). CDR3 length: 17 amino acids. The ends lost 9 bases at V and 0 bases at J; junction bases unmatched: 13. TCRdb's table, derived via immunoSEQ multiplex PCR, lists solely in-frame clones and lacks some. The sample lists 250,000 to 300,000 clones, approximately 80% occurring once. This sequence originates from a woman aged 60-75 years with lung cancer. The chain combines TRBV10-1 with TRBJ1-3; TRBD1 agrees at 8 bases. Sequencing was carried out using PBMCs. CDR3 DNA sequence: TGCGCCAGGGAGATTCCGGGACAGGACTTCTCTGGAAACACCATATATTTT. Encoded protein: CAREIPGQDFSGNTIYF.